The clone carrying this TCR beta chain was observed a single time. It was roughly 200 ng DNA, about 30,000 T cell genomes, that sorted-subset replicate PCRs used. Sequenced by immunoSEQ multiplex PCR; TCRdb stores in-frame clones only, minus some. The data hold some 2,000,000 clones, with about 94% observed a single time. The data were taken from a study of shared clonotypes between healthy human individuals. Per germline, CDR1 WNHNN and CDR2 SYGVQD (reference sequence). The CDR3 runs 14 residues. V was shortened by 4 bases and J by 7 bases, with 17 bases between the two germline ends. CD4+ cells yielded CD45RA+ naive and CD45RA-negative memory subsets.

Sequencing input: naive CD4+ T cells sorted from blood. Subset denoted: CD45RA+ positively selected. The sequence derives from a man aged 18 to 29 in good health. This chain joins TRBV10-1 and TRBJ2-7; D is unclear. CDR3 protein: CASSAGLGMGEQYF. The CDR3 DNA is TGCGCCAGCAGTGCAGGCCTGGGTATGGGGGAGCAGTACTTC.